Below are 15 T cell receptor beta chains sequenced from a single sample in a study of T cell repertoires in cytomegalovirus infection (dated by TCRdb to the late 2010s). Sequencer: Illumina HiSeq 1500. In-frame beta chains were kept once TCRdb had trimmed the public reads at Q25 with fastp and called clones with MiXCR. Rows are unified per CDR3 protein, each entry keeping the most common DNA and genes. The table for this sample lists about 300,000 distinct CDR3 sequences; roughly 9.3% of them were counted only once. Around 2.6% of the sample lies in the top ten. Sequencing used PBMCs. These receptors were obtained from a human donor in good health (CMV status not recorded). Some clones in this sample may be carry-over from other donors' samples.

The sample holds many counts of this clonotype. V usage is TRBV7-9 and J usage is TRBJ1-5; D is unclear. The CDR3 sequence is 16 residues long. Germline CDR1 is SEHNR and CDR2 is FQNEAQ (reference sequence). V lost 3 bases and J lost 2, with 14 bases in between. CDR3 residues: CASSFAAGFGNQPQHF. The CDR3 DNA reads TGTGCCAGCAGCTTTGCCGCCGGATTTGGCAATCAGCCCCAGCATTTT.

This clonotype was found many times. The chain couples TRBV7-9 to TRBJ1-5; D perhaps matches TRBD1 (5 bases). Germline assignment: CDR1 SEHNR and CDR2 FQNEAQ (reference sequence). Trimming removed 5 bases at V and 5 bases at J, with 13 bases between. The CDR3 contains 14 residues. The CDR3 spells CASSDGHFDQPQHF. As DNA, the CDR3 is TGTGCCAGCAGCGACGGACACTTCGATCAGCCCCAGCATTTT.

This chain uses TRBV5-1 with TRBJ2-3; the match to TRBD1 covers 12 bases. V shed 4 bases, J shed 6 bases, and the junction held 6 bases outside the gene matches. Germline V lookup: CDR1 SGHRS, CDR2 YFSETQ. The CDR3 has 15 amino acids. Here the CDR3 DNA reads TGCGCCAGCAGCGAGGGACAGGGGGCATATGATACGCAGTATTTT. Its protein is CASSEGQGAYDTQYF.

This clonotype was counted only a few times. This chain uses TRBV27 with TRBJ2-5; tentatively, D is TRBD1 (6 bases). V dropped 5 bases and J dropped 4 bases, with 26 bases sitting between them. CDR1 is MNHEY and CDR2 is SMNVEV in the germline V gene (reference sequence). The CDR3 contains 18 residues. The CDR3 nucleotides are TGTGCCAGCAGTCGACTCCCTAAGACCTCAGGGGTCGGAGAGACCCAGTACTTC. The encoded protein is CASSRLPKTSGVGETQYF.

Here the CDR3 reads CASSLADRDYGDQYF. CDR3 nucleotide sequence: TGCGCCAGCAGCTTGGCAGACAGGGACTACGGAGACCAGTACTTC. J is TRBJ2-5 and V is TRBV5-1; either TRBD1 or TRBD2 may supply D (7 bases each). Trimming took off 0 bases at V and 10 bases at J, with 19 bases between the two ends. The CDR3 has 15 residues. CDR1 and CDR2 from the germline V gene are SGHRS and YFSETQ.

This clonotype was seen at least ten times. The chain links TRBV11-2 to TRBJ2-7; D is undetermined. The V end was cut by 0 bases, the J end by 4 bases, with 16 bases between. The CDR3 consists of 16 residues. Germline V gene data show CDR1 as SGHAT and CDR2 as FQNNGV. The CDR3 DNA sequence: TGTGCCAGCAGCTTAGATTCTCCACCTACCCTATACGAGCAGTACTTC. Its translation is CASSLDSPPTLYEQYF.

This clonotype was seen at least ten times. V is TRBV12-3 or TRBV12-4 and J is TRBJ2-7, with unresolved D. The CDR3 runs to 13 residues. V gave up 5 bases and J gave up 2 bases, with 10 bases separating them. The chain's CDR3 is CASSPMGTYEQYF. As DNA, the CDR3 is TGTGCCAGCAGTCCCATGGGGACCTACGAGCAGTACTTC.

This clonotype showed up many times. The rearrangement uses TRBV20-1 and TRBJ2-5, with D perhaps assigned TRBD1 or TRBD2 (5 bases each). The CDR3 spans 12 residues. V was shortened by 4 bases and J by 5 bases, with 11 bases between the two germline ends. The germline V gene has CDR1 DFQATT and CDR2 SNEGSKA (reference sequence). The CDR3 region has the DNA TGCAGTGCTATCCGTCGGGGCGAGACCCAGTACTTC. Translation gives CSAIRRGETQYF.

This clonotype was detected ten times or more. The CDR3 region has the DNA TGTGCCAGCAGTTTACTAGCGGGTTTTGCCTACAATGAGCAGTTCTTC. The encoded protein is CASSLLAGFAYNEQFF. The V gene is TRBV12-3 or TRBV12-4, the J gene TRBJ2-1, with TRBD2 identical over 8 bases. The V gene end was trimmed by 2 bases and the J gene end by 2 bases; junction bases not matched to a gene: 5. This CDR3 has 16 amino acids.

The genes are TRBV4-3 and TRBJ2-5; 7 bases align to TRBD2. The CDR3 contains 17 residues. Trimming cost V 0 bases and J 4 bases; bases outside gene matches: 11. From germline, CDR1 is LGHNA and CDR2 YSLEER. In nucleotides, the CDR3 is TGCGCCAGCAGCCAAGAGGCGTTAGCGCGGGGGAGAGAGACCCAGTACTTC. It translates to CASSQEALARGRETQYF.

This clonotype came up many times. The chain couples TRBV7-2 to TRBJ2-6; D possibly corresponds to TRBD1 (7 bases). V lost 6 bases and J 1 base, leaving 19 bases between the germline ends. The CDR3 spans 18 residues. Germline assignment: CDR1 SGHTA and CDR2 FQGNSA. The CDR3, as DNA: TGTGCCAGCAGTCCTCAGGGGGGAGGTTCTTCTGGGGCCAACGTCCTGACTTTC. Amino acids: CASSPQGGGSSGANVLTF.

This clonotype was detected many times. The CDR3 bases are TGCGCCAGCAGCTTGGATACAGCCTACGAGCAGTACTTC. Protein product: CASSLDTAYEQYF. This chain connects TRBV5-1 to TRBJ2-7; D unclear. Per the germline V gene, CDR1 is SGHRS and CDR2 is YFSETQ. The CDR3 runs 13 residues. Trimming left V 0 bases short and J 2 bases short, with 6 bases between.

There are many counts of this clonotype. The chain is built from TRBV20-1 and TRBJ2-7; D is possibly TRBD1 (6 bases). The CDR3 covers 16 residues. Trimming shortened V by 4 bases and J by 3 bases, and 22 bases separated the two germline ends. CDR1 and CDR2 from the germline V gene are DFQATT and SNEGSKA (reference sequence). The CDR3 bases are TGCAGTGCTACCTTTAGACAGGACACTATCCTCTACGAGCAGTACTTC. Protein product: CSATFRQDTILYEQYF.

This clonotype was observed many times. V and J are TRBV6-5 and TRBJ2-5, with 9 bases identical to TRBD2. V shed 5 bases, J shed 2 bases, and the junction held 6 bases outside the gene matches. The CDR3 loop spans 15 amino acids. CDR1 and CDR2 (germline): MNHEY, SVGAGI. The CDR3 coding sequence is TGTGCCAGCAGTCGGGGGACTAGCAGACAAGAGACCCAGTACTTC. It encodes CASSRGTSRQETQYF.

This clonotype was counted many times. The chain joins TRBV6-5 to TRBJ2-7; D possibly uses TRBD1 or TRBD2 (6 bases each). The CDR3 covers 14 residues. V was clipped by 6 bases and J by 5 bases, with 17 bases between them. Germline-derived CDR1 and CDR2 are MNHEY and SVGAGI. CDR3 nucleotides: TGTGCCAGCAGAGCTTGGGGGGCCGGTAACGAGCAGTACTTC. Its protein is CASRAWGAGNEQYF.